The 27 T cell receptor beta chains below all came from one sample that was sequenced in a study of cytotoxic CD8 clonotypes in ibrutinib-treated CLL. Sequencing used immunoSEQ multiplex PCR; TCRdb keeps in-frame clones, though not all of them. Here the sample spans 250,000 to 350,000 clones, 65% to 85% being singletons. Sequences were derived from PBMCs, sampled at disease progression, from a patient treated with ibrutinib. The receptors shown here come from a human donor with chronic lymphocytic leukemia.

The chain has TRBV4-1 and TRBJ2-7; 10 bases are shared with TRBD2. J was trimmed by 3 bases and V by 1 base; bases with no gene match: 6. Germline V gives CDR1 MGHRA, CDR2 YSYEKL. The CDR3 is 16 amino acids. The CDR3 DNA reads as TGCGCCAGCAGCCAAGGGCTCCTAGCGGGGGTCTACGAGCAGTACTTC. Its protein is CASSQGLLAGVYEQYF.

This clone was observed once. The chain couples TRBV27 to TRBJ2-1; D gene unclear. Trimming shortened V by 6 bases and J by 2 bases, and 20 bases separated the two germline ends. The length of the CDR3 is 17 residues. Germline V gives CDR1 MNHEY, CDR2 SMNVEV (reference sequence). The DNA for the CDR3 is TGTGCCAGCAGCCCCAAAGTCGTACCAATCACCTACAATGAGCAGTTCTTC. It translates to CASSPKVVPITYNEQFF.

In DNA, the CDR3 is TGTGCCAGCAGTTTGGTCGACGGGGAGCTGTTTTTT. Translation: CASSLVDGELFF. The V gene is TRBV27, the J gene TRBJ2-2; D is unclear. Per germline, CDR1 MNHEY and CDR2 SMNVEV (reference sequence). CDR3 length equals 12 residues. Trimming pared 3 bases from V and 7 bases from J, leaving 6 bases between.

This clone appeared a few times. This chain joins TRBV29-1 and TRBJ1-2; possible D gene TRBD1, 5 bases. Germline V lookup: CDR1 SQVTM, CDR2 ANQGSEA. This CDR3 has 14 amino acids. Trimming shortened V by 3 bases and J by 3 bases, and 14 bases separated the two germline ends. The CDR3 loop is CSVEVGEGDYGYTF. CDR3 coding DNA: TGCAGCGTTGAGGTAGGGGAGGGTGACTATGGCTACACCTTC.

A single count supports this clone. This sequence joins TRBV6-5 and TRBJ2-7; 7 nucleotides match TRBD1. This CDR3 spans 14 amino acids. Germline CDR1 reads MNHEY; CDR2 reads SVGAGI. The junction had 6 bases not matched to a gene; V was cut back by 5 bases and J by 2 bases. CDR3 in DNA: TGTGCCAGCAGTCCGGGACAGTCGACCTACGAGCAGTACTTC. It encodes CASSPGQSTYEQYF.

This rearrangement joins TRBV4-1 to TRBJ2-5; D ambiguous. V lost 4 bases and J 4 bases, leaving 22 bases between the germline ends. Germline V CDR1 and CDR2: MGHRA, YSYEKL. This CDR3 has 17 amino acids. The CDR3 region has the DNA TGCGCCAGCAGCCCCGACGCCGGATCTGGTGCCGGAGAGACCCAGTACTTC. As protein: CASSPDAGSGAGETQYF.

This clone was recorded once. The chain uses TRBV9 and TRBJ2-1; no clear D gene. With 0 bases removed from V and 0 bases from J, the gap between germline ends came to 7 bases. Germline CDR1 reads SGDLS; CDR2 reads YYNGEE. The CDR3 contains 15 residues. CDR3 bases: TGTGCCAGCAGCGTAGGGAGTATCTCCTACAATGAGCAGTTCTTC. It is translated as CASSVGSISYNEQFF.

This chain uses TRBV29-1 with TRBJ1-1, with unresolved D. The V end was cut by 6 bases, the J end by 6 bases, with 11 bases between. Germline V gene data show CDR1 as SQVTM and CDR2 as ANQGSEA. There are 11 residues in the CDR3. The chain's CDR3 is CSVVTWAEAFF. The CDR3, as DNA: TGCAGCGTCGTAACATGGGCTGAAGCTTTCTTT.

The V gene is TRBV23-1, the J gene TRBJ1-1, with D uncertain. TRBV23-1 is known as an ORF, though its function is uncertain. The CDR3 covers 12 residues. The V gene lost 11 bases and the J gene lost 2 bases, with 12 bases spanning the gap. CDR3 bases: TGCGCCCCCTATCTACGTAACACTGAAGCTTTCTTT. The encoded protein is CAPYLRNTEAFF.

The V gene is TRBV19, the J gene TRBJ2-7; 8 bases agree with TRBD2. The CDR3 consists of 14 residues. Germline V CDR1 and CDR2: LNHDA, SQIVND (reference sequence). V lost 3 bases to trimming and J lost 6 bases; unmatched junction nucleotides: 7. CDR3 DNA sequence: TGTGCCAGTAGTATGAAGCGGGAGTCTGGCGAGCAGTACTTC. This codes for CASSMKRESGEQYF.

This clone has only a few counts. CDR3 nucleotides: TGTGCCAGCAGTTTACAGCCTGGTAATGAAAAACTGTTTTTT. Protein: CASSLQPGNEKLFF. The chain recombines TRBV6-5 with TRBJ1-4; no firm D call. This CDR3 is 14 amino acids long. Trimming removed 4 bases at V and 4 bases at J, with 10 bases between. CDR1 is MNHEY, CDR2 SVGAGI, per germline.

J is TRBJ2-2 and V is TRBV11-2; the match to TRBD2 covers 8 bases. With V trimmed by 3 bases and J by 4 bases, 4 bases remained unmatched. Per the germline V gene, CDR1 is SGHAT and CDR2 is FQNNGV. CDR3 length: 15 amino acids. The CDR3 DNA reads TGTGCCAGCAGCTTGCGGGAGGATTCCACCGGGGAGCTGTTTTTT. The encoded protein is CASSLREDSTGELFF. The full variable domain, its missing parts supplied by reference TRBV11-2 and TRBJ2-2, is EAGVAQSPRYKIIEKRQSVAFWCNPISGHATLYWYQQILGQGPKLLIQFQNNGVVDDSQLPKDRFSAERLKGVDSTLKIQPAKLEDSAVYLCASSLREDSTGELFFGEGSRLTVL.

As to this clone: Other DNA sequences in this specimen translate into the identical CDR3. The genes are TRBV11-2 and TRBJ2-7, with 8 nucleotides matching TRBD1. The junction had 6 bases not matched to a gene; V was cut back by 5 bases and J by 3 bases. Germline V CDR1 and CDR2: SGHAT, FQNNGV. CDR3 length: 14 amino acids. The CDR3 protein is CASSLGTGGYEQYF. The CDR3 DNA is TGTGCCAGCAGCCTCGGCACAGGGGGCTACGAGCAGTACTTC.

Comments on this clone: The sample holds other DNA sequences that translate to the same CDR3. The chain uses TRBV19 and TRBJ2-1; D might be TRBD1 (5 bases). Germline values: CDR1 LNHDA, CDR2 SQIVND (reference sequence). The CDR3 length is 11 residues. V lost 4 bases and J 9 bases, leaving 7 bases between the germline ends. The chain's CDR3 is CASSTRVEQFF. CDR3 nucleotides: TGTGCCAGTAGTACCAGGGTTGAGCAGTTCTTC.

The chain joins TRBV4-1 to TRBJ1-2; TRBD1 agrees at 7 bases. Germline V CDR1 and CDR2: MGHRA, YSYEKL. V was pared by 1 base and J by 2 bases, with 1 base of the junction left unmatched. The CDR3 is 14 amino acids. CDR3 loop: CASSQVGQNYGYTF. The CDR3 DNA sequence: TGCGCCAGCAGCCAAGTGGGACAGAACTATGGCTACACCTTC.

The J gene is TRBJ1-2, the V gene TRBV20-1; D unclear. Trimming removed 6 bases from V and 7 bases from J, with 9 bases in between. From germline, CDR1 is DFQATT and CDR2 SNEGSKA (reference sequence). CDR3 length equals 10 residues. The CDR3 nucleotides read TGCAGTGCAGAGGGTAGTGGCTACACCTTC. Amino acids: CSAEGSGYTF.

The rearrangement joins TRBV5-6 to TRBJ2-2; weak D call: TRBD1 (5 bases). The CDR3 contains 15 residues. Germline V gives CDR1 SGHDT, CDR2 YYEEEE. With 5 bases removed from V and 0 bases from J, the gap between germline ends came to 11 bases. CDR3 in DNA: TGTGCCAGCAGACTTTGGGGCACGAACACCGGGGAGCTGTTTTTT. It yields the protein CASRLWGTNTGELFF.

The chain has TRBV7-9 and TRBJ1-1; D call uncertain. Germline loops: CDR1 SEHNR, CDR2 FQNEAQ (reference sequence). The CDR3 spans 14 residues. V was trimmed by 5 bases and J by 1 base, leaving 11 bases between them. DNA of the CDR3: TGTGCCAGCAGCGTAGACATATCGAACACTGAAGCTTTCTTT. Residues: CASSVDISNTEAFF.

The chain couples TRBV27 to TRBJ1-2; D gene unclear. Germline V lookup: CDR1 MNHEY, CDR2 SMNVEV (reference sequence). This CDR3 region has 13 residues. V lost 5 bases, J lost 0 bases, and 7 bases lay in between. The CDR3 is CASSRWANYGYTF. The CDR3 DNA sequence: TGTGCCAGCAGTCGTTGGGCTAACTATGGCTACACCTTC.

The J gene is TRBJ2-7, the V gene TRBV4-1; D gene unclear. The germline V and J ends were trimmed by 0 bases and 3 bases, with 12 bases remaining between them. Germline V gives CDR1 MGHRA, CDR2 YSYEKL. CDR3 length equals 15 residues. The CDR3 sequence: CASSQEIGVYYEQYF. DNA for the CDR3: TGCGCCAGCAGCCAAGAGATTGGGGTTTACTACGAGCAGTACTTC.

This chain links TRBV18 with TRBJ1-6; no clear D gene. Germline V gives CDR1 KGHSH, CDR2 LQKENI. The germline V and J ends were trimmed by 2 bases and 14 bases, with 13 bases remaining between them. CDR3 length equals 13 residues. CDR3 nucleotide sequence: TGTGCCAGCTCACCAAGTAGGAGTACCACCCTCCACTTT. Protein: CASSPSRSTTLHF.

This clone was observed once. J is TRBJ2-7 and V is TRBV23-1; a possible D gene is TRBD2 (5 bases). TRBV23-1 is reported as an ORF; its role is uncertain. The CDR3 is 15 residues long. The V and J ends lost 2 bases and 0 bases respectively, with 11 bases between them. The DNA of the CDR3 is TGCGCCAGCAGTCAAGGGTGGAGGAGCTCCTACGAGCAGTACTTC. It specifies CASSQGWRSSYEQYF.

This rearrangement joins TRBV7-8 to TRBJ1-1, with D unresolved. Germline lookup yields CDR1 SGHVS and CDR2 FQNEAQ. V shed 1 base and J shed 5 bases, with 8 bases lying between them. The CDR3 runs to 13 residues. The CDR3 protein is CASSLEGGTEAFF. The DNA of the CDR3 is TGTGCCAGCAGCTTAGAAGGTGGAACTGAAGCTTTCTTT.

The J gene is TRBJ2-7, the V gene TRBV7-2, with D uncertain. The CDR3 consists of 13 residues. The germline V gene has CDR1 SGHTA and CDR2 FQGNSA. V was shortened by 1 base and J by 4 bases, with 8 bases between the two germline ends. The CDR3 bases are TGTGCCAGCAGCTTAGGGACCTTTTACGAGCAGTACTTC. Its protein is CASSLGTFYEQYF.

The chain has TRBV19 and TRBJ1-2; 7 positions match TRBD1. From germline, CDR1 is LNHDA and CDR2 SQIVND (reference sequence). This CDR3 is 11 amino acids long. The junction had 3 bases not matched to a gene; V was cut back by 9 bases and J by 5 bases. Here the CDR3 DNA reads TGTGCCAGCGGACAGGTTTATGGCTACACCTTC. Amino acids: CASGQVYGYTF.

The chain combines TRBV4-3 with TRBJ2-2, with 10 nucleotides matching TRBD1. Germline V lookup: CDR1 LGHNA, CDR2 YSLEER. The CDR3 is 17 residues long. Unmatched junction bases numbered 9, after V lost 5 bases and J lost 3 bases. This CDR3 reads CASSNNPGQGYTGELFF. The CDR3 region has the DNA TGCGCCAGCAGCAATAATCCGGGACAGGGGTACACCGGGGAGCTGTTTTTT.

This clone came up a few times. This rearrangement joins TRBV15 to TRBJ1-3; 7 bases match TRBD1. The CDR3 consists of 15 residues. After removal of 3 bases from V and 2 bases from J, the junction contained 4 bases not matched to a gene. The germline CDR1 and CDR2 sequences are LNHNV and YYDKDF (reference sequence). The CDR3 coding sequence is TGTGCCACCAGCAGGGATACAGGGGCTGGAAACACCATATATTTT. This translates into CATSRDTGAGNTIYF. The whole variable domain, filled in from reference TRBV15 and TRBJ1-3, reads DAMVIQNPRYQVTQFGKPVTLSCSQTLNHNVMYWYQQKSSQAPKLLFHYYDKDFNNEADTPDNFQSRRPNTSFCFLDIRSPGLGDTAMYLCATSRDTGAGNTIYFGEGSWLTVV.